Presented here are 11 T cell receptor beta chains from one specimen sequenced in a study of beta chain features in type 1 diabetes (dated by TCRdb to 2017 to 2018). Libraries were constructed by the immunoSEQ multiplex PCR assay. The High Capacity cDNA Reverse Transcription Kit was used to reverse transcribe all of the isolated RNA, meaning that expressed TCRB transcripts were what got sequenced. TCRdb obtained this table from immuneACCESS and retained in-frame rearrangements with V and J assigned. These tables miss some clones; where compared with another copy, unresolved V genes account for less than half of the shortfall, and the remainder is unexplained. The sample table holds 200,000 to 250,000 clones, of which under 13% were seen once. Of the sample, approximately 1.3% is held by the ten largest clones. Sequenced: central memory CD4+ T cells from blood. Every receptor here comes from a man younger than 35 in good health.

The chain carries TRBV13 and TRBJ2-7; TRBD1 aligns across 8 bases. V trimming: 11 bases; J trimming: 2 bases; junction bases outside the gene matches: 11. Germline assignment: CDR1 PRHDT and CDR2 FYEKMQ (reference sequence). This CDR3 spans 14 amino acids. Written as DNA, the CDR3 is TGTGCCTCGGCACAGGGGGAGGTCCCCTACGAGCAGTACTTC. It translates to CASAQGEVPYEQYF.

This chain joins TRBV9 and TRBJ2-7, with 9 bases matching TRBD1. CDR3 size: 15 residues. The germline CDR1 and CDR2 sequences are SGDLS and YYNGEE. J gave up 2 bases and V 0 bases, and 3 bases lay outside the gene matches. The chain's CDR3 is CASSVEGTGPYEQYF. CDR3 nucleotides: TGTGCCAGCAGCGTAGAAGGGACAGGGCCCTACGAGCAGTACTTC.

CDR3 DNA: TGTGCCAGCGCACCGGGGACAGGAAACACCATATATTTT. Amino acids: CASAPGTGNTIYF. V usage is TRBV2 and J usage is TRBJ1-3; D possibly corresponds to TRBD1 (6 bases). Deletions cut 8 bases from V and 4 bases from J, with 12 bases between. The CDR3 sequence is 13 residues long. From germline, CDR1 is SNHLY and CDR2 FYNNEI.

The table lists this clone with a few counts. J is TRBJ2-3 and V is TRBV9; TRBD2 matches 10 bases. Germline V gene lookup returns CDR1 SGDLS and CDR2 YYNGEE. The CDR3 sequence is 17 residues long. The trim removed 2 bases at V and 4 bases at J, leaving 10 bases unmatched. CDR3 coding DNA: TGTGCCAGCAGCGTTGAACAAGCGGGAGGGCTTCCAGATACGCAGTATTTT. Amino acids: CASSVEQAGGLPDTQYF.

This clone was seen more than once but under ten times. The rearrangement uses TRBV28 and TRBJ2-7, with 8 positions matching TRBD2. V lost 6 bases, J lost 6 bases, and 7 bases stayed unmatched. Germline lookup yields CDR1 MDHEN and CDR2 SYDVKM. The CDR3 sequence is 13 residues long. CDR3 nucleotides: TGTGCCAGCAGGCTCAGCGGGAGAACCGAGCAGTACTTC. It codes for CASRLSGRTEQYF.

The sample holds a few counts of this clone. The chain uses TRBV25-1 and TRBJ2-5; D might be TRBD1 (6 bases). Trimming removed 10 bases at V and 0 bases at J, with 18 bases between. Germline CDR1 is MGHDK and CDR2 is SYGVNS. The CDR3 length is 15 residues. CDR3 sequence: CATSHPDRYQETQYF. The CDR3 DNA sequence: TGTGCCACCTCTCACCCCGACAGGTACCAAGAGACCCAGTACTTC.

In this sample, this clone turned up a few times. The chain couples TRBV15 to TRBJ2-5; 8 bases agree with TRBD1. The DNA matches TRBJ2-7 better at its end, which makes the J call doubtful. The CDR3 spans 15 residues. CDR1 is LNHNV and CDR2 is YYDKDF in the germline V gene (reference sequence). The CDR3 protein is CATSRGGTGIYEQYF. CDR3 DNA: TGTGCCACCAGCAGAGGGGGGACAGGAATCTACGAGCAGTACTTC.

In its sample, this clone was seen many times. For the CDR3, the DNA is TGTGCCAGCGCCGGACTAGCGGGTTACAATGAGCAGTTCTTC. Its protein is CASAGLAGYNEQFF. The chain is built from TRBV7-2 and TRBJ2-1, with TRBD2 identical over 11 bases. This CDR3 is 14 amino acids long. With V trimmed by 8 bases and J by 4 bases, 4 bases remained unmatched. Germline V CDR1 and CDR2: SGHTA, FQGNSA.

This clone was observed at least ten times. Other nucleotide sequences from this sample produce the same CDR3. The chain is built from TRBV7-9 and TRBJ2-3; no reliable D call. CDR3 length equals 13 residues. CDR1 SEHNR and CDR2 FQNEAQ come from the germline V gene (reference sequence). Between the trimmed V and J ends, which lost 1 base and 4 bases, there was a span of 6 bases. CDR3 sequence (DNA): TGTGCCAGCAGCTTAGTTGCGGCAGATACGCAGTATTTT. Translating gives CASSLVAADTQYF.

The chain couples TRBV9 to TRBJ1-1; perhaps TRBD1 as D (5 bases). V was shortened by 0 bases and J by 8 bases, with 11 bases between the two germline ends. Per the germline V gene, CDR1 is SGDLS and CDR2 is YYNGEE. CDR3 size: 13 residues. CDR3 loop: CASSVALDREAFF. The CDR3 nucleotides read TGTGCCAGCAGCGTAGCCCTAGACAGAGAAGCTTTCTTT.

V is TRBV4-1 and J is TRBJ1-4, with TRBD1 matching 9 bases. The V and J ends lost 4 bases and 6 bases, in that order; junction bases with no gene match: 6. Germline V gene lookup returns CDR1 MGHRA and CDR2 YSYEKL. The CDR3 consists of 15 residues. As DNA, the CDR3 is TGCGCCAGCAGCCCTACAGGGGGCGATTATGAAAAACTGTTTTTT. Its translation is CASSPTGGDYEKLFF.